A single sample gave rise to the 10 T cell receptor beta chains below, sequenced in a study of T cells in women clearing cervical HPV infection. The protocol was immunoSEQ multiplex PCR, while the TCRdb copy is restricted to in-frame clones and leaves out a portion. The sample includes roughly 12,000 clones. The specimen was blood buffy coat. These receptors originate from a woman aged 18 to 75 with a cervical HPV16 infection that either progressed to CIN3+ or cleared (not recorded which).

The CDR3 sequence: CASNLASETQYF. CDR3 DNA (partial): TGTGCCAGCAACCTAGCGTCGGAGACG. The genes are TRBV2 and TRBJ2-3, with D perhaps TRBD2 (6 bases). The CDR3 goes on 3 residues after the read ends, and that part is filled in from the germline J gene. CDR1 is SNHLY, CDR2 FYNNEI, per germline. The CDR3 totals 12 residues.

Regarding this clone: Read data end 3 residues before the CDR3 end; the end is taken from the germline J gene. The J gene is TRBJ1-1, the V gene TRBV7-3; D perhaps matches TRBD1 (5 bases). The CDR3 totals 14 residues. CDR1 and CDR2 (germline): SGHTA, FQGTGA. V was trimmed by 4 bases and J by 1 base, leaving 10 bases between them. This CDR3 is CASSSQGQNTEAFF. CDR3 DNA, as far as it was read: TGTGCCAGCAGCTCCCAAGGACAGAACACTGAA.

Incomplete CDR3 DNA: TGTGCCAGCAGTTTAGCCGGACTAGCGGGAAAATACGAG. It is translated as CASSLAGLAGKYE. The complete CDR3 sequence is CASSLAGLAGKYEQYF. The rearrangement links TRBV12-3 or TRBV12-4 to TRBJ2-7, with 12 bases fitting TRBD2. Read sequence stops 3 residues before the CDR3 end, and the germline J gene provides the missing end. The J segment lost 4 bases and the V segment lost 0 bases, leaving 4 bases of the junction unmatched. The CDR3 runs 16 residues.

In regard to this clone: Sequencing ends 3 residues short of the CDR3 end; the germline J gene provides the rest. The J gene is TRBJ2-2, the V gene TRBV5-6; 10 bases match TRBD1. Trimming removed 2 bases from V and 5 bases from J; junction bases left unmatched: 3. CDR1 SGHDT and CDR2 YYEEEE come from the germline V gene. The CDR3 has 15 amino acids. CDR3 loop: CASSFRDRGTGELFF. CDR3 DNA, as far as it was read: TGTGCCAGCAGCTTTCGGGACAGGGGTACCGGGGAG.

Remarks on this clone: The CDR3 is cut off 3 residues early in the read; its end comes from the germline J gene. The chain links TRBV30 to TRBJ1-4; tentatively, D is TRBD1 (6 bases). CDR3 length: 13 amino acids. Germline assignment: CDR1 GTSNPN and CDR2 SVGIG (reference sequence). CDR3 bases read: TGTGCCTGGAGTACAGGGTATAATTCACCA. It yields the protein CAWSTGYNSP. The whole CDR3 reads CAWSTGYNSPLFF. Full variable domain (missing parts from reference TRBV30 and TRBJ1-4): SQTIHQWPATLVQPVGSPLSLECTVEGTSNPNLYWYRQAAGRGLQLLFYSVGIGQISSEVPQNLSASRPQDRQFILSSKKLLLSDSGFYLCAWSTGYNSPLFFGSGTQLSVL.

In regard to this clone: Sequencing ends 3 residues short of the CDR3 end; the germline J gene provides the rest. J is TRBJ1-5 and V is TRBV19, with 8 nucleotides matching TRBD1. This CDR3 contains 17 residues. V lost 6 bases to trimming and J lost 0 bases; unmatched junction nucleotides: 10. Germline V gene data show CDR1 as LNHDA and CDR2 as SQIVND (reference sequence). CDR3 bases read: TGTGCCAGTAGCAACGCTCGGACAGGGTATAGCAATCAGCCC. Protein product: CASSNARTGYSNQP. The CDR3 as a whole reads CASSNARTGYSNQPQHF.

Turning to this clone: The read ends 3 residues shy of where the CDR3 ends; the end is completed using the germline J gene. The gene calls are TRBV4-2 and TRBJ1-5; no reliable D call. Deletions cut 3 bases from V and 3 bases from J, with 12 bases between. The CDR3 sequence is 15 residues long. Germline V gene lookup returns CDR1 LGHNA and CDR2 YNFKEQ. The chain's CDR3 is CASSQAQDPNQPQHF. The part of the CDR3 DNA that was read is TGTGCCAGCAGCCAGGCTCAGGATCCCAATCAGCCC.

Concerning this clone itself: The read ends 3 residues early relative to the CDR3; the germline J gene fills the gap. V gene TRBV2 combines with J gene TRBJ1-6; D is unclear. Germline CDR1 reads SNHLY; CDR2 reads FYNNEI. V was shortened by 5 bases and J by 11 bases, with 4 bases between the two germline ends. This CDR3 has 10 amino acids. The sequenced CDR3 bases are TGTGCCAGCAGTCAGACACCC. Translation: CASSQTP. The full CDR3 sequence reads CASSQTPLHF.

On this clone: The observed sequence ends 3 residues before the CDR3 terminus, with the missing tail filled in from the germline J gene. The chain carries TRBV2 and TRBJ2-4; 10 bases line up with TRBD2. The CDR3 spans 15 residues. V lost 4 bases to trimming and J lost 8 bases; unmatched junction nucleotides: 8. Germline V gives CDR1 SNHLY, CDR2 FYNNEI. The CDR3 sequence is CASSAEAGGRYIQYF. The covered CDR3 bases are TGTGCCAGCAGTGCGGAAGCGGGGGGGCGGTACATT.

On this clone itself: The read stops 3 residues short of the end of the CDR3; the missing end is completed from the germline J gene. The chain carries TRBV11-3 and TRBJ2-7; D may be TRBD2 (5 bases). V lost 3 bases, J lost 2 bases, and 8 bases lay in between. Germline V gives CDR1 SGHNT, CDR2 YENEEA. The CDR3 loop spans 13 amino acids. CDR3 protein: CASSFGETYEQYF. The CDR3 DNA, read in part, is TGTGCCAGCAGCTTCGGGGAAACCTACGAG.